What follows are 11 T cell receptor beta chains derived from one specimen sequenced in a study of T cell repertoires in cytomegalovirus infection. Their recognized antigens are unknown. From the reads, TCRdb called clonotypes with MiXCR, one entry per CDR3 protein. In the table there are approximately 390,000 distinct CDR3 sequences, approximately 35% of which are singletons. This material consisted of cultured PBMCs, taken from culture after CMV antigen stimulation. The receptor source for this set is a human donor in good health (CMV status not recorded). Some clones in this sample may be carry-over from other donors' samples.

This clonotype was counted between two and nine times. The chain combines TRBV12-3 or TRBV12-4 with TRBJ2-3; 7 bases line up with TRBD2. The CDR3 spans 15 residues. The V segment lost 4 bases and the J segment 1 base; nucleotides outside the gene matches: 5. CDR3 bases: TGTGCCAGCAGTTGGGGGGGATTGGGCACAGATACGCAGTATTTT. It is translated as CASSWGGLGTDTQYF.

The chain joins TRBV7-2 to TRBJ2-7; D may be TRBD2 (5 bases). The germline V gene encodes CDR1 SGHTA and CDR2 FQGNSA. Deletions cut 1 base from V and 2 bases from J, with 9 bases between. The CDR3 has 14 amino acids. CDR3 sequence: CASSLGSGPYEQYF. The CDR3 nucleotides read TGTGCCAGCAGCTTAGGGAGCGGACCCTACGAGCAGTACTTC.

This chain uses TRBV6-5 with TRBJ1-3, with D maybe TRBD1 (5 bases). This CDR3 region has 17 residues. V lost 2 bases to trimming and J lost 0 bases, with 14 bases between them. Germline loops: CDR1 MNHEY, CDR2 SVGAGI. CDR3 sequence (DNA): TGTGCCAGCAGTTACGACAGTAAGGGTTTCTCTGGAAACACCATATATTTT. Translated: CASSYDSKGFSGNTIYF.

This clonotype was picked up a small number of times. The V call is TRBV6-2 or TRBV6-3, the J call TRBJ1-6; weak D call: TRBD1 (5 bases). Germline CDR1 is MNHEY and CDR2 is SVGEGT. The CDR3 consists of 15 residues. The V gene lost 6 bases and the J gene lost 5 bases, with 14 bases spanning the gap. CDR3 nucleotides: TGTGCCAGCAGGATCTGGGACGGCAATAATTCACCCCTCCACTTT. It yields the protein CASRIWDGNNSPLHF.

The V gene is TRBV20-1, the J gene TRBJ1-2, with TRBD1 as a possible D gene (5 bases). CDR1 is DFQATT, CDR2 SNEGSKA, per germline (reference sequence). V was clipped by 3 bases and J by 8 bases, with 19 bases between them. The CDR3 is 14 amino acids. CDR3: CSAREDGRQGGYTF. DNA for the CDR3: TGCAGTGCTAGGGAGGACGGACGGCAGGGAGGCTACACCTTC.

The gene calls are TRBV12-3 or TRBV12-4 and TRBJ2-2; 7 bases map to TRBD2. The ends lost 10 bases at V and 1 base at J; junction bases unmatched: 9. The CDR3 consists of 15 residues. The CDR3 nucleotides read TGTGCCACCTCAATGGGACTATTGAACACCGGGGAGCTGTTTTTT. It codes for CATSMGLLNTGELFF.

This clonotype was seen more than once but under ten times. The V call is TRBV20-1, the J call TRBJ1-2; 7 positions agree with TRBD1. The germline V gene has CDR1 DFQATT and CDR2 SNEGSKA (reference sequence). Trimming cost V 0 bases and J 0 bases; bases outside gene matches: 13. The CDR3 spans 18 residues. CDR3 DNA: TGCAGTGCTAGAGATAGATCAGCCCGACAGGGAGCTAACTATGGCTACACCTTC. Translation gives CSARDRSARQGANYGYTF.

The CDR3 reads CATSRRTSGRDSNEQFF. The DNA of the CDR3 is TGTGCCACCAGCAGAAGGACTAGCGGGAGGGATAGCAATGAGCAGTTCTTC. The genes are TRBV15 and TRBJ2-1, with 15 bases aligning to TRBD2. The CDR3 consists of 17 residues. Germline CDR1 LNHNV, CDR2 YYDKDF (reference sequence). V shed 2 bases, J shed 6 bases, and the junction held 5 bases outside the gene matches.

This clonotype was counted a single time. V gene TRBV12-3 or TRBV12-4 combines with J gene TRBJ1-1; TRBD1 matches at 10 bases. V shed 5 bases, J shed 7 bases, and the junction held 4 bases outside the gene matches. The CDR3 has 13 amino acids. The chain's CDR3 is CASSRQGAFEAFF. The CDR3 DNA reads as TGTGCCAGCAGTAGACAGGGGGCGTTTGAAGCTTTCTTT.

The gene calls are TRBV9 and TRBJ2-1, with 8 bases matching TRBD1. CDR1 is SGDLS and CDR2 is YYNGEE in the germline V gene. This CDR3 contains 15 residues. V shed 4 bases, J shed 1 base, and the junction held 4 bases outside the gene matches. The CDR3 sequence is CASSPRDRSYNEQFF. In DNA, the CDR3 is TGTGCCAGCAGCCCGAGGGACAGGTCCTACAATGAGCAGTTCTTC.

The sample holds a few counts of this clonotype. V and J are TRBV7-2 and TRBJ1-3, with D tentatively TRBD1 (6 bases). CDR3 length equals 19 residues. Germline V CDR1 and CDR2: SGHTA, FQGNSA. V shed 1 base and J shed 0 bases, with 19 bases lying between them. For the CDR3, the DNA is TGTGCCAGCAGCTTAGTGTCCAGGGGCTTGACTAGCTCTGGAAACACCATATATTTT. Amino acid sequence: CASSLVSRGLTSSGNTIYF.